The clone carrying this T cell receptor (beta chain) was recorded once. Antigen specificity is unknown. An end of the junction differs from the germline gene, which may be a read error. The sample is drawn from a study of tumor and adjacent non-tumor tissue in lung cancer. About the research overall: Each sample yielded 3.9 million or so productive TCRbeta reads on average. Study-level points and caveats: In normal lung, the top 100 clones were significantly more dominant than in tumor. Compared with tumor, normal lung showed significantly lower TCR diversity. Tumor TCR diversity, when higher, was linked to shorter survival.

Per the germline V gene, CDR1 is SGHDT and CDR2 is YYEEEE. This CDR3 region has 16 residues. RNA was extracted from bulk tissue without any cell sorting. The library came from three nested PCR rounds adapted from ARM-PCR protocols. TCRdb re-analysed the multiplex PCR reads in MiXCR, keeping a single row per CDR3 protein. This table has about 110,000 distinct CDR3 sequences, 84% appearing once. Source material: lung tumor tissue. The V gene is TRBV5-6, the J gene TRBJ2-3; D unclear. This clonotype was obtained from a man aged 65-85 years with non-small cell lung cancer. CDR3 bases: TGTGCCATCAGCTTGGTCATGCTGGCGAGCACAGATACGCAGTATTTT. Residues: CAISLVMLASTDTQYF.